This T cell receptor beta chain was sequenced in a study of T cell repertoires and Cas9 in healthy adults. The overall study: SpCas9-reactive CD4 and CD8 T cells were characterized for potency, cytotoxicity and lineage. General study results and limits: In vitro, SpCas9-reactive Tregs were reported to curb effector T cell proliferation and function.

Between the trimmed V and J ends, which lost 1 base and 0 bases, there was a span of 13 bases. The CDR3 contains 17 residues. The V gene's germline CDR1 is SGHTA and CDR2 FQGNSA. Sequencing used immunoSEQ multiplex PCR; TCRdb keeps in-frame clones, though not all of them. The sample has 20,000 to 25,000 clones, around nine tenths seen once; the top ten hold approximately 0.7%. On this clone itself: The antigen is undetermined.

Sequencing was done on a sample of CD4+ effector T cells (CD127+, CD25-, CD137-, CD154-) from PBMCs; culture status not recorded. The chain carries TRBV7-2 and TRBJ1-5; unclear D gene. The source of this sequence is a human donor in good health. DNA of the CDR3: TGTGCCAGCAGCTTAGGTTTCGGGCAGTCTAGCAATCAGCCCCAGCATTTT. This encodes CASSLGFGQSSNQPQHF.